This is a list of T cell receptor beta chains from one sample in a study of CD8 T cells in Susac syndrome. MiXCR was run by TCRdb on the immunoSEQ multiplex PCR reads, yielding one entry per CDR3 protein. The sample holds 150,000 to 250,000 distinct CDR3 sequences, around 96% seen once. The sequencing sample was made of CD4+ T cells from PBMCs. These receptors were collected from a human donor with multiple sclerosis. CDR3s include the opening cysteine and the closing phenylalanine or tryptophan. The order of the fields is J gene, V gene, D gene, CDR3 DNA, CDR3 protein. A D gene is named only where the DNA matches it firmly.

TRBJ2-7	TRBV12-3/TRBV12-4	.	TGTGCCAGCAGTGCGGCCGGGACGGAGGCCTACGAGCAGTACTTC	CASSAAGTEAYEQYF
TRBJ2-5	TRBV9	TRBD2	TGTGCCAGCAGCGTAGGAGTAGGCGGGAGCCAAGAGACCCAGTACTTC	CASSVGVGGSQETQYF
TRBJ1-5	TRBV6-6	TRBD1	TGTGCCAGCAAATACAGGGGTCAGCCCCAGCATTTT	CASKYRGQPQHF
TRBJ2-7	TRBV29-1	.	TGCAGCGTTCGGACAGTCGCCTACGAGCAGTACTTC	CSVRTVAYEQYF
TRBJ2-7	TRBV25-1	TRBD2	TGTGCCAGCAGTCCTCCTAGCGGGAGCCCCCTCTCCTACGAGCAGTACTTC	CASSPPSGSPLSYEQYF
TRBJ1-1	TRBV12-3/TRBV12-4	.	TGTGCCAGCAGTTTTAACGTGGGTACTGAAGCTTTCTTT	CASSFNVGTEAFF
TRBJ2-2	TRBV11-2	.	TGTGCCAGCAGCTTTCTTGAGATCGGGGAGCTGTTTTTT	CASSFLEIGELFF
TRBJ2-3	TRBV7-9	.	TGTGCCAGCAGTTACTCAGGGAACCCAGATACGCAGTATTTT	CASSYSGNPDTQYF
TRBJ1-1	TRBV9	.	TGTGCCAGCAGCGTAGCTGGGACAACCGAAGCTTTCTTT	CASSVAGTTEAFF
TRBJ2-1	TRBV24-1	.	TGTGCCACCAGTGTCCATACCGCGGGGTACAATGAGCAGTTCTTC	CATSVHTAGYNEQFF
TRBJ1-1	TRBV29-1	.	TGCAGCGCTGATTTGATGAACACTGAAGCTTTCTTT	CSADLMNTEAFF
TRBJ1-1	TRBV5-6	.	TGTGCCAGCAGCTTGGACAGTGAAGCTTTCTTT	CASSLDSEAFF
TRBJ2-7	TRBV12-5	.	TGTGCTAGTGGTTTGGAACAGGGTTCCTACGAGCAGTACTTC	CASGLEQGSYEQYF